The 4 T cell receptor beta chains below were found in one sample sequenced in a study of identical twins. TCRdb reanalysed the 5' RACE reads using MiXCR and keeps one entry per CDR3 protein. The table shows hundreds of thousands of distinct CDR3 sequences, with around 6.1% occurring only once. Sequenced: naive T cells sorted from blood. Receptor source: a man between 18 and 35 years old in good health.

The V call is TRBV2, the J call TRBJ2-7, with a tentative D call TRBD1 (5 bases). Deletions cut 4 bases from V and 3 bases from J, with 7 bases between. CDR3 length: 12 residues. Germline-derived CDR1 and CDR2 are SNHLY and FYNNEI. The CDR3 region has the DNA TGTGCCAGCAGTGGGGGCGGCTACGAGCAGTACGTC. Protein product: CASSGGGYEQYV.

This chain links TRBV4-1 with TRBJ2-1; TRBD2 agrees at 15 bases. This CDR3 has 19 amino acids. Germline V CDR1 and CDR2: MGHRA, YSYEKL. V trimming: 0 bases; J trimming: 6 bases; junction bases outside the gene matches: 9. CDR3 protein: CASSQEWTSGRARSNEQFF. Written as DNA, the CDR3 is TGCGCCAGCAGCCAAGAATGGACTAGCGGGAGGGCACGAAGCAATGAGCAGTTCTTC.

The V call is TRBV2, the J call TRBJ2-2; tentatively, D is TRBD1 or TRBD2 (5 bases each). The V end lost 7 bases, the J end lost 7 bases, and 13 bases lay between the germline ends. There are 13 residues in the CDR3. From germline, CDR1 is SNHLY and CDR2 FYNNEI. CDR3 in amino acids: CASNQGVIGELFF. The CDR3 DNA follows: TGTGCCAGCAATCAGGGAGTGATCGGGGAGCTGTTTTTT.

This clonotype came up many times. V gene TRBV6-2 or TRBV6-3 combines with J gene TRBJ2-3, with D perhaps matching TRBD2 (6 bases). Looked up from germline, CDR1 is MNHEY and CDR2 is SVGEGT. V lost 7 bases and J lost 2, with 16 bases in between. The CDR3 contains 15 residues. The CDR3 protein is CASIDGSDATDTQYF. The CDR3 DNA reads as TGTGCCAGCATCGACGGGAGCGATGCCACAGATACGCAGTATTTT.